This T cell receptor (beta chain) was sequenced in a study of shared clonotypes between healthy human individuals. Study information: Three plates were used per donor for CD4 naive, three for CD4 memory, two for CD8 naive and one for CD8 memory.

Worth noting for this clone: The antigen remains undetermined.

The study's findings and limits: Generation probabilities of non-shared clonotypes were lower (relative to those shared by all four donors). Apart from blood, nothing was sampled; tissue repertoires likely differ. Between a handful of donors, naive CD4 clonotypes were shared at a level of approximately 5%.

Profiled with immunoSEQ multiplex PCR; TCRdb holds only in-frame clones, not every one. The sample has around 1.6 million clones; approximately 98% are singletons. The sample was naive CD4+ T cells sorted from blood. Documented subset: CD45RA+ positively selected. The receptor was derived from a man between 25 and 39 years old in good health.

CDR3 DNA: TGTGCCAGCAGTTTTCACGGGTACCAAGAGACCCAGTACTTC. It translates to CASSFHGYQETQYF. The genes are TRBV27 and TRBJ2-5; D is uncertain. Trimming cost V 3 bases and J 0 bases, with 8 bases left between them. The CDR3 length is 14 residues. Germline CDR1 is MNHEY and CDR2 is SMNVEV (reference sequence).